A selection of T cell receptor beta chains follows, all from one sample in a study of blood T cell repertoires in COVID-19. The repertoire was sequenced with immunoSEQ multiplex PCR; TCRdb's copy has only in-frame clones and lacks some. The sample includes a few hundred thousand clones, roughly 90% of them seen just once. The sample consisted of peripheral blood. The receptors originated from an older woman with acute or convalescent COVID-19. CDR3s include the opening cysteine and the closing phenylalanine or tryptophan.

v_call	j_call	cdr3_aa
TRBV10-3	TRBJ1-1	CAISDSVNTEAFF
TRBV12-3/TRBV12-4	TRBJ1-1	CASSSTGGNEAFF
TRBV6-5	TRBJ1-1	CASRRLKNTEAFF
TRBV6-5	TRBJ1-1	CASSYSPGGNTEAFF
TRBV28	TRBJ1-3	CASSHRGAKNRNTIYF
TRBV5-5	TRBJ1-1	CASSLTGGTEAFF
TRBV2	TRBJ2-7	CASSGTGAYEQYF
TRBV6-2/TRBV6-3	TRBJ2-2	CASSVAGGNTGELFF
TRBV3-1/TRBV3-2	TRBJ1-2	CASSPETGGRGYTF
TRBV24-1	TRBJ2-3	CATSEMGLSYTDTQYF
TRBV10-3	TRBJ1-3	CAIRKQDSGNTIYF
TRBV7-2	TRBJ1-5	CASSRGTGEHQPQHF
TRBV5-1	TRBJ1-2	CASSLQSGQGAVGYTF
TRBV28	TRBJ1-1	CASNRETNTEAFF
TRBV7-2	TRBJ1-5	CASSPGQYNQPQHF
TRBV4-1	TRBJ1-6	CASRGQGGSYNSPLHF
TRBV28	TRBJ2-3	CASSSPGGGSTDTQYF
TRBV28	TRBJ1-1	CASSSGQGGTEAFF
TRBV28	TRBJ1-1	CASLGSRGRRTEAFF
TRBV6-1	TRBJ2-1	CASSDILAGALGENEQFF
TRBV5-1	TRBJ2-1	CASSSSAYNEQFF
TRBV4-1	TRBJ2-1	CASSQAGGSYNEQFF
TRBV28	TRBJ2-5	CASSPTSGRLGETQYF
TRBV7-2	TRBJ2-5	CASSFQGSQETQYF
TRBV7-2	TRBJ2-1	CASSPRTGSSYNEQFF
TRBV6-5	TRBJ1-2	CASSYRQGLNYGYTF
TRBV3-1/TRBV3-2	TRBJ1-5	CASSPGQNNQPQHF
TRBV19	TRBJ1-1	CASSGGSARSNTEAFF
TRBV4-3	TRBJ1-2	CASSHDRGLGYGYTF